The 26 T cell receptor beta chains below all came from one sample that was sequenced in a study of cytomegalovirus exposure and HLA in healthy donors. The assay was immunoSEQ multiplex PCR, and TCRdb's table has in-frame clones only and misses some. The sample carries 150,000 to 200,000 clones, around four fifths recorded once. The sample taken for sequencing was PBMCs. All receptors derive from a man aged 18 to 29 in good health and CMV-seropositive.

J is TRBJ2-1 and V is TRBV4-3; TRBD2 agrees at 9 bases. With 4 bases clipped from V and 0 bases from J, the junction kept 10 bases outside the gene matches. Germline loops: CDR1 LGHNA, CDR2 YSLEER. The CDR3 totals 18 residues. This CDR3 is CASSPNSGGLSSYNEQFF. DNA of the CDR3: TGCGCCAGCAGCCCTAATAGCGGGGGCCTAAGCTCCTACAATGAGCAGTTCTTC.

The rearrangement links TRBV9 to TRBJ2-2, with 7 bases matching TRBD2. Trimming at V came to 0 bases and at J to 6 bases, leaving 17 bases not matched to a gene. The CDR3 has 19 residues. Germline CDR1 and CDR2: SGDLS and YYNGEE. The CDR3 sequence: CASSVEASGPHKTSGELFF. The DNA for the CDR3 is TGTGCCAGCAGCGTAGAGGCTAGCGGCCCTCATAAAACGTCCGGGGAGCTGTTTTTT.

This clone was observed once. The chain has TRBV28 and TRBJ2-5, with 12 bases lining up with TRBD2. V lost 3 bases to trimming and J lost 4 bases; unmatched junction nucleotides: 0. Looked up from germline, CDR1 is MDHEN and CDR2 is SYDVKM. The CDR3 is 14 amino acids. The CDR3 protein is CASSLGLAGETQYF. The DNA of the CDR3 is TGTGCCAGCAGTTTGGGACTAGCGGGAGAGACCCAGTACTTC.

J is TRBJ1-1 and V is TRBV5-4; no firm D call. Trimming took 4 bases from V and 6 from J, leaving 16 bases between them. Germline CDR1 SGHNT, CDR2 YYREEE (reference sequence). This CDR3 spans 14 amino acids. The DNA for the CDR3 is TGTGCCAGCAGCGCCGCCCGGGGTGGGGCTGAAGCTTTCTTT. It translates to CASSAARGGAEAFF. Looking up the rest from reference TRBV5-4 and TRBJ1-1 gives the full variable domain: ETGVTQSPTHLIKTRGQQVTLRCSSQSGHNTVSWYQQALGQGPQFIFQYYREEENGRGNFPPRFSGLQFPNYSSELNVNALELDDSALYLCASSAARGGAEAFFGQGTRLTVV.

The chain carries TRBV28 and TRBJ2-4; 8 nucleotides line up with TRBD2. Germline V gene sequence: CDR1 MDHEN, CDR2 SYDVKM. V gave up 5 bases and J gave up 1 base; unmatched junction bases: 7. The CDR3 spans 16 residues. The CDR3, as DNA: TGTGCCAGCAGTCTTCGACTAGCGAGGGCCAAAAACATTCAGTACTTC. This sequence encodes CASSLRLARAKNIQYF.

The genes are TRBV19 and TRBJ2-6, with D possibly TRBD1 on 6 matching bases. V was clipped by 4 bases and J by 0 bases, with 10 bases between them. Germline CDR1 and CDR2: LNHDA and SQIVND (reference sequence). The CDR3 consists of 16 residues. The DNA for the CDR3 is TGTGCCAGTAGTAAGGGACAAAGCTCTGGGGCCAACGTCCTGACTTTC. Translated: CASSKGQSSGANVLTF.

This sequence joins TRBV30 and TRBJ2-3; 10 bases map to TRBD2. V was pared by 8 bases and J by 1 base, with 3 bases of the junction left unmatched. The CDR3 has 13 amino acids. CDR1 and CDR2 from the germline V gene are GTSNPN and SVGIG (reference sequence). The CDR3 DNA reads TGTGCCCGCGGGACTAGCGGCACAGATACGCAGTATTTT. This codes for CARGTSGTDTQYF.

With respect to this clone: The same CDR3 arises from other DNA sequences in this sample as well. The chain recombines TRBV30 with TRBJ2-3, with unresolved D. Germline CDR1 GTSNPN, CDR2 SVGIG (reference sequence). This CDR3 is built from 12 residues. V shed 1 base and J shed 3 bases, with 5 bases lying between them. The CDR3 nucleotides read TGTGCCTGGAGTGGAGGAACAGATACGCAGTATTTT. Translating it yields CAWSGGTDTQYF. Combining the CDR3 with reference TRBV30 and TRBJ2-3 gives the whole variable domain SQTIHQWPATLVQPVGSPLSLECTVEGTSNPNLYWYRQAAGRGLQLLFYSVGIGQISSEVPQNLSASRPQDRQFILSSKKLLLSDSGFYLCAWSGGTDTQYFGPGTRLTVL.

The DNA for the CDR3 is TGTGCCTCGGGACAGGGGTCCAACACTGAAGCTTTCTTT. Translated, it gives CASGQGSNTEAFF. This chain links TRBV30 with TRBJ1-1; 10 bases align to TRBD1. This CDR3 contains 13 residues. CDR1 and CDR2 (germline): GTSNPN, SVGIG (reference sequence). After removal of 7 bases from V and 2 bases from J, the junction contained 4 bases not matched to a gene.

The V call is TRBV29-1, the J call TRBJ1-2; 9 bases fit TRBD1. From germline, CDR1 is SQVTM and CDR2 ANQGSEA. The J segment lost 3 bases and the V segment lost 6 bases, leaving 5 bases of the junction unmatched. This CDR3 is 13 amino acids long. CDR3 region: CSVGDRDHYGYTF. The CDR3 nucleotides are TGCAGCGTGGGGGACAGGGACCACTATGGCTACACCTTC.

The chain links TRBV6-5 to TRBJ2-7; 9 bases align to TRBD1. J gave up 6 bases and V 6 bases, and 12 bases lay outside the gene matches. This CDR3 has 15 amino acids. Germline values: CDR1 MNHEY, CDR2 SVGAGI. The CDR3 DNA follows: TGTGCCAGCAGCCCTACCCTGGACAGGGGACGCGAGCAGTACTTC. It codes for CASSPTLDRGREQYF.

The gene calls are TRBV28 and TRBJ2-7, with TRBD1 matching over 8 bases. V was clipped by 4 bases and J by 5 bases; unmatched bases: 7. This CDR3 has 14 amino acids. Per germline, CDR1 MDHEN and CDR2 SYDVKM. Written as DNA, the CDR3 is TGTGCCAGCAGTTCCCGACAGGGGCGCCACGAGCAGTACTTC. Translated: CASSSRQGRHEQYF. Together with reference TRBV28 and TRBJ2-7, the CDR3 gives the full variable domain: DVKVTQSSRYLVKRTGEKVFLECVQDMDHENMFWYRQDPGLGLRLIYFSYDVKMKEKGDIPEGYSVSREKKERFSLILESASTNQTSMYLCASSSRQGRHEQYFGPGTRLTVT.

The chain joins TRBV11-2 to TRBJ1-3, with 9 bases matching TRBD1. Germline CDR1 SGHAT, CDR2 FQNNGV. After removal of 4 bases from V and 6 bases from J, the junction contained 13 bases not matched to a gene. The CDR3 consists of 17 residues. The CDR3 nucleotides are TGTGCCAGCAGCTCAACCGTCGGACAGGGGCCACTAAACACCATATATTTT. This translates into CASSSTVGQGPLNTIYF.

The J gene is TRBJ2-1, the V gene TRBV7-3, with TRBD2 matching 12 bases. Per germline, CDR1 SGHTA and CDR2 FQGTGA. With 5 bases clipped from V and 3 bases from J, the junction kept 2 bases outside the gene matches. The CDR3 runs to 15 residues. The CDR3 DNA reads TGTGCCAGCAGCGGGACTAGCGGGTTCTACAATGAGCAGTTCTTC. Its protein is CASSGTSGFYNEQFF. Drawing the rest from reference TRBV7-3 and TRBJ2-1, the complete variable domain is GAGVSQTPSNKVTEKGKYVELRCDPISGHTALYWYRQSLGQGPEFLIYFQGTGAADDSGLPNDRFFAVRPEGSVSTLKIQRTERGDSAVYLCASSGTSGFYNEQFFGPGTRLTVL.

The J gene is TRBJ2-4, the V gene TRBV7-8, with no clear D. Per germline, CDR1 SGHVS and CDR2 FQNEAQ. The CDR3 contains 14 residues. V lost 1 base, J lost 7 bases, and 11 bases lay in between. CDR3 sequence reads: CASSLEPAENIQYF. CDR3 in DNA: TGTGCCAGCAGCTTAGAACCCGCGGAGAACATTCAGTACTTC.

The chain uses TRBV29-1 and TRBJ2-7; D not certain. Germline-derived CDR1 and CDR2 are SQVTM and ANQGSEA. Trimming took 4 bases from V and 2 from J, leaving 9 bases between them. The CDR3 totals 12 residues. CDR3 in DNA: TGCAGCGTTGCAGTGGTTACCTACGAGCAGTACTTC. Amino acids: CSVAVVTYEQYF.

The rearrangement uses TRBV5-4 and TRBJ2-5, with 9 positions matching TRBD2. This CDR3 region has 17 residues. V lost 1 base and J lost 4; bases outside the gene matches: 11. Germline CDR1 is SGHNT and CDR2 is YYREEE (reference sequence). CDR3: CASSLSVLAGAPETQYF. The CDR3 DNA is TGTGCCAGCAGCTTGTCGGTGTTAGCGGGAGCCCCAGAGACCCAGTACTTC.

J is TRBJ2-1 and V is TRBV19; perhaps TRBD1 as D (5 bases). The CDR3 is made up of 14 amino acids. The V gene's germline CDR1 is LNHDA and CDR2 SQIVND (reference sequence). V was shortened by 3 bases and J by 5 bases, with 11 bases between the two germline ends. Here the CDR3 reads CASSMLAGNNEQFF. CDR3 bases: TGTGCCAGTAGTATGTTGGCAGGGAACAATGAGCAGTTCTTC.

The table lists this clone with a few counts. The rearrangement uses TRBV6-5 and TRBJ1-1; 11 nucleotides line up with TRBD1. This CDR3 has 14 residues. CDR1 and CDR2 (germline): MNHEY, SVGAGI. The junction had 6 bases not matched to a gene; V was cut back by 6 bases and J by 6 bases. For the CDR3, the DNA is TGTGCCAGCAGCCCGGACAGGGGGCGTTCTGAAGCTTTCTTT. Protein: CASSPDRGRSEAFF.

The rearrangement uses TRBV11-3 and TRBJ2-1; TRBD1 might be the D (6 bases). Germline loops: CDR1 SGHNT, CDR2 YENEEA. The CDR3 length is 15 residues. V was clipped by 5 bases and J by 5 bases, with 16 bases between them. CDR3 residues: CASSPPGQGNNEQFF. CDR3 DNA sequence: TGTGCCAGCAGCCCCCCGGGCCAGGGGAACAATGAGCAGTTCTTC.

This sequence joins TRBV27 and TRBJ2-1, with 10 bases lining up with TRBD2. The junction had 19 bases not matched to a gene; V was cut back by 2 bases and J by 9 bases. This CDR3 comprises 19 residues. Germline V gives CDR1 MNHEY, CDR2 SMNVEV (reference sequence). CDR3 region: CASSLGAASGRVKAGEQFF. The CDR3 nucleotides are TGTGCCAGCAGTTTAGGGGCGGCGAGCGGGAGGGTTAAAGCGGGTGAGCAGTTCTTC.

As DNA, the CDR3 is TGTGCGCTCTACGACAGGGTGAATTACGAGCAGTACTTC. Its translation: CALYDRVNYEQYF. This chain uses TRBV28 with TRBJ2-7; 7 bases fit TRBD1. The CDR3 is 13 residues long. Germline V gene data show CDR1 as MDHEN and CDR2 as SYDVKM.

Only a few counts were recorded for this clone. This rearrangement joins TRBV11-2 to TRBJ2-5; D is perhaps TRBD2 (6 bases). Germline V gene data show CDR1 as SGHAT and CDR2 as FQNNGV. The CDR3 sequence is 15 residues long. Trimming took 0 bases from V and 5 from J, leaving 13 bases between them. The CDR3 region is CASSLEHARGETQYF. For the CDR3, the DNA is TGTGCCAGCAGCTTAGAGCACGCCCGGGGGGAGACCCAGTACTTC.

The V gene is TRBV29-1, the J gene TRBJ2-1, with 7 bases identical to TRBD2. Trimming took 0 bases from V and 4 from J; bases not matched to a gene: 12. The germline V gene has CDR1 SQVTM and CDR2 ANQGSEA. This CDR3 is 17 amino acids long. The CDR3 DNA is TGCAGCGTTGAAGATGTCTCGGCTAGCGGACTTTACAATGAGCAGTTCTTC. Translation gives CSVEDVSASGLYNEQFF.

The chain uses TRBV10-3 and TRBJ2-5; D may be TRBD1 (6 bases). Between the trimmed V and J ends, which lost 4 bases and 4 bases, there was a span of 10 bases. Germline V CDR1 and CDR2: ENHRY, SYGVKD. This CDR3 is 13 amino acids long. The CDR3 nucleotides are TGTGCCATCAGTGGACAGGACCGAGAGACCCAGTACTTC. Protein: CAISGQDRETQYF.

V is TRBV6-6 and J is TRBJ1-4; 7 bases match TRBD1. The CDR3 loop spans 14 amino acids. V lost 6 bases to trimming and J lost 5 bases; unmatched junction nucleotides: 6. CDR1 and CDR2 (germline): MNHNY, SVGAGI (reference sequence). Written as DNA, the CDR3 is TGTGCCAGCAGGGAGGGACAGCTCAATGAAAAACTGTTTTTT. It specifies CASREGQLNEKLFF.